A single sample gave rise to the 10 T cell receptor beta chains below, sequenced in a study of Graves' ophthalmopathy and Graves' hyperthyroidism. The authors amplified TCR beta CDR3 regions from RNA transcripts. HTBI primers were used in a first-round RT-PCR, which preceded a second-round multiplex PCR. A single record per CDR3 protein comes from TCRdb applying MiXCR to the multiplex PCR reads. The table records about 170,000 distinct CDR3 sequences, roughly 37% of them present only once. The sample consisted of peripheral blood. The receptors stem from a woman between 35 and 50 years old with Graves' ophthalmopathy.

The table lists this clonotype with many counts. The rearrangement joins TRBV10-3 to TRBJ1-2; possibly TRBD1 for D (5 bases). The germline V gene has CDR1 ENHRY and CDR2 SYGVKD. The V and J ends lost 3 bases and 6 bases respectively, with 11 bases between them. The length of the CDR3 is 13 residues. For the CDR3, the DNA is TGTGCCATCAGTGAAAGTCCAGGGCATGGCTACACCTTC. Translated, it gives CAISESPGHGYTF.

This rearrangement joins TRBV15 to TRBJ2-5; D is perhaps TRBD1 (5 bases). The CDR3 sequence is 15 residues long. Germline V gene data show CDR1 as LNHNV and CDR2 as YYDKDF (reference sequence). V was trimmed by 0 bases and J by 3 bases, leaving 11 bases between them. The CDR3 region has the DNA TGTGCCACCAGCAGAGACACAGGAGCAAAAGAGACCCAGTACTTC. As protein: CATSRDTGAKETQYF.

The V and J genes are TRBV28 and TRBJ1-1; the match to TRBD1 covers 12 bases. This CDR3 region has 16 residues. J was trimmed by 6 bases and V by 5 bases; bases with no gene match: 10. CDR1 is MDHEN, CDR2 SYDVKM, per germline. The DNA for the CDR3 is TGTGCCAGCAGTGTAGCCTGGGACAGGGGGCGAGCTGAAGCTTTCTTT. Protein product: CASSVAWDRGRAEAFF.

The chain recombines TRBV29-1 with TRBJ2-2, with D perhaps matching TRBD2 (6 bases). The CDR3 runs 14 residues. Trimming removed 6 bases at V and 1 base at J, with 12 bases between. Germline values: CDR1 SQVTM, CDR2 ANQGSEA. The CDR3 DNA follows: TGCAGCGTAGTTACCGGGAGGAACACCGGGGAGCTGTTTTTT. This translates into CSVVTGRNTGELFF.

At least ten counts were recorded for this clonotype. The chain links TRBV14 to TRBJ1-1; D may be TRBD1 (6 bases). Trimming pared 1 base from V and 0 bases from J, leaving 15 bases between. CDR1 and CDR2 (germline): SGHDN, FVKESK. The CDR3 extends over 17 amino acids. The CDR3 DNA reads TGTGCCAGCAGCCAAGGGGGACACCCAAGGATGAACACTGAAGCTTTCTTT. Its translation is CASSQGGHPRMNTEAFF. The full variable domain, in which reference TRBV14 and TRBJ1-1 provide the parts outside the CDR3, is EAGVTQFPSHSVIEKGQTVTLRCDPISGHDNLYWYRRVMGKEIKFLLHFVKESKQDESGMPNNRFLAERTGGTYSTLKVQPAELEDSGVYFCASSQGGHPRMNTEAFFGQGTRLTVV.

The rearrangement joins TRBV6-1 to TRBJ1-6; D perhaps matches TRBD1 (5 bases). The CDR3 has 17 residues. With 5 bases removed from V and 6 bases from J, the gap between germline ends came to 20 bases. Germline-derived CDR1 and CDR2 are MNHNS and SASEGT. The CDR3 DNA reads TGTGCCAGCAGTCGTAGGTCTCCCTCGGGGGGTAATTCACCCCTCCACTTT. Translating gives CASSRRSPSGGNSPLHF.

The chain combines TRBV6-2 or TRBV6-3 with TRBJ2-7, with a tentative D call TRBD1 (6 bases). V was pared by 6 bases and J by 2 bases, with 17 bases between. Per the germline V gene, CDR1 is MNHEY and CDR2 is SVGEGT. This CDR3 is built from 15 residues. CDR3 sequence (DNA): TGTGCCAGCAGGGAAGACAGGCCCAGGACCTACGAGCAGTACTTC. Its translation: CASREDRPRTYEQYF.

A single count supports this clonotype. DNA of the CDR3: TGTGCCATCAGCCGAGGGACCGCGGGGTACTACGAGCAGTACTTC. It is translated as CAISRGTAGYYEQYF. The chain uses TRBV10-3 and TRBJ2-7; D might be TRBD2 (6 bases). Trimming took off 6 bases at V and 3 bases at J, with 18 bases between the two ends. Per germline, CDR1 ENHRY and CDR2 SYGVKD. This CDR3 has 15 residues.

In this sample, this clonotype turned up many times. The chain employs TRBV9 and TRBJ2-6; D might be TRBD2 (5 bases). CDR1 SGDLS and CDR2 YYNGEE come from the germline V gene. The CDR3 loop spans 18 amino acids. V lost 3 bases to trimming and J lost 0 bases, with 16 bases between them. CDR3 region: CASSGRGIDYSGANVLTF. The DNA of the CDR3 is TGTGCCAGCAGCGGCCGAGGTATTGACTACTCTGGGGCCAACGTCCTGACTTTC.

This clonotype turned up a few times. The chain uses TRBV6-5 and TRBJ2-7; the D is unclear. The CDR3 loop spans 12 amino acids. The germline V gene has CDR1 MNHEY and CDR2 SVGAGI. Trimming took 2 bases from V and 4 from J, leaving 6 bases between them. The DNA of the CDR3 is TGTGCCAGCAGTTACCGCGGATACGAGCAGTACTTC. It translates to CASSYRGYEQYF.